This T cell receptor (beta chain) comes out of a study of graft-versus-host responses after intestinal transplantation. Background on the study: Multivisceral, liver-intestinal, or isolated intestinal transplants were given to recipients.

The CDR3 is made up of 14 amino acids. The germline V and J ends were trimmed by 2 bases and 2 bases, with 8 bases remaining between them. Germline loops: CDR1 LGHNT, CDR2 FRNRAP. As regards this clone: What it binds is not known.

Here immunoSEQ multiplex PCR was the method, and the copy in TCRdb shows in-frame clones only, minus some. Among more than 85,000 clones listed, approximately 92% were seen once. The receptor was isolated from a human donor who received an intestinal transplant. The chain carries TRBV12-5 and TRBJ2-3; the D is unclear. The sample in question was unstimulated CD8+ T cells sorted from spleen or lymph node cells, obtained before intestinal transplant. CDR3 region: CASGLQGSTDTQYF. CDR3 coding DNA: TGTGCTAGTGGTTTGCAAGGGTCCACAGATACGCAGTATTTT.